This TCR beta chain was sequenced in a study of regulatory T cells in long-lasting Graves disease. With iRepertoire HTBI primers and Arm-PCR of CDR3 regions, TCR beta libraries were built. TCRdb re-called the multiplex PCR reads through MiXCR, storing one row per CDR3 protein. The sample contains around 420,000 distinct CDR3 sequences, about 15% of which appear only once. Time point here: newly diagnosed GD, antithyroid drugs for less than 3 months. Preparation of the TCR library used RNA extracted from PBMCs. Recruitment took place at an endocrinology department in Xi'an, China. There are many counts of this clonotype. This sample was shared with a second study, whose subject was T cells in Graves' hyperthyroidism and ophthalmopathy. That paper notes: No progression to ophthalmopathy during 18 months of follow-up defined stable disease.

Sequencing was performed on peripheral blood mononuclear cells (PBMCs), taken at new diagnosis, from a patient treated with antithyroid drugs. The clonotype originates from a middle-aged woman with Graves disease.

CDR3 in amino acids: CASSTPLAKSGELFF. CDR3 nucleotide sequence: TGTGCCAGCAGCACACCTCTAGCGAAAAGCGGGGAGCTGTTTTTT. V and J are TRBV11-3 and TRBJ2-2, with a weak D call TRBD2 (6 bases). The V end lost 5 bases, the J end lost 7 bases, and 17 bases lay between the germline ends. Germline assignment: CDR1 SGHNT and CDR2 YENEEA. This CDR3 comprises 15 residues. The whole variable domain, filled in from reference TRBV11-3 and TRBJ2-2, reads EAGVVQSPRYKIIEKKQPVAFWCNPISGHNTLYWYLQNLGQGPELLIRYENEEAVDDSQLPKDRFSAERLKGVDSTLKIQPAELGDSAVYLCASSTPLAKSGELFFGEGSRLTVL.